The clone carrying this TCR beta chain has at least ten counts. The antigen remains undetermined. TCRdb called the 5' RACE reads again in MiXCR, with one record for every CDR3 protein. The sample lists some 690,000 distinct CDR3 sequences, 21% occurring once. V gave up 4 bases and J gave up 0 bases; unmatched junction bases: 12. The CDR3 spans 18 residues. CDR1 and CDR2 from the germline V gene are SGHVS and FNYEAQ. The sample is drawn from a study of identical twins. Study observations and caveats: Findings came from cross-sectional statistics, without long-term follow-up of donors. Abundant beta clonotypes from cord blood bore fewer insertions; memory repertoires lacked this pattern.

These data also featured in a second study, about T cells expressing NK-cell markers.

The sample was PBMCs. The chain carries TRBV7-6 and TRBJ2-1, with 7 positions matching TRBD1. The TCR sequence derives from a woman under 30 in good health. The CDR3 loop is CASSSSLRGPGSYNEQFF. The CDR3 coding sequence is TGTGCCAGCAGCTCTTCCCTAAGGGGGCCGGGCTCCTACAATGAGCAGTTCTTC.